The sample holds one count of the clone carrying this T cell receptor beta chain. What it binds is not known. The data stem from a study of cytomegalovirus exposure and HLA in healthy donors. Findings and caveats of the study: About 150 TCR beta chains were listed as cytomegalovirus-associated. Accounts indicate the classifier identified cytomegalovirus status with strong specificity and sensitivity. Per published accounts, TCR beta sequences correctly predicted the HLA-A and HLA-B alleles of most subjects.

Amplification used 60 Vbeta primers and 13 Jbeta primers. Generated by immunoSEQ multiplex PCR, the TCRdb table keeps only in-frame clones and is missing some. The sample consists of over 95,000 clones, 70% to 80% of them appearing once. Unrecorded immune exposure was likely among donors, who were nominally healthy when sampled. This CDR3 has 15 amino acids. V dropped 6 bases and J dropped 2 bases, with 14 bases sitting between them. The germline gives CDR1 LNHDA, CDR2 SQIVND (reference sequence). The sequencing sample was made of PBMCs. This rearrangement joins TRBV19 to TRBJ1-5; D may be TRBD1 (6 bases). This sequence originates from a woman in her twenties or thirties in good health and CMV-seropositive. The CDR3 loop reads CASSQVTGCNQPQHF. CDR3 in DNA: TGTGCCAGTAGCCAAGTGACAGGATGCAATCAGCCCCAGCATTTT.